The 5 T cell receptor beta chains listed next were all sequenced from one sample in a study of shared clonotypes between healthy human individuals. Data came from immunoSEQ multiplex PCR; TCRdb stores just in-frame clones and leaves some out. The sample shows 2.3 million or so clones, approximately 95% of them seen only once. The sample comprised naive CD4+ T cells from PBMCs. Subset described: CD45RA+ positively selected. The receptors come from a man aged 18 to 29 in good health. Some clones in this sample may be carry-over from other donors' samples.

With respect to this clone: Other DNA sequences from this sample encode an identical CDR3 as well. This chain links TRBV28 with TRBJ2-6, with TRBD1 matching 7 bases. Germline V CDR1 and CDR2: MDHEN, SYDVKM. There are 15 residues in the CDR3. After removal of 5 bases from V and 0 bases from J, the junction contained 1 base not matched to a gene. The DNA for the CDR3 is TGTGCCAGCAGTCCAGGGGGCTCTGGGGCCAACGTCCTGACTTTC. Translation gives CASSPGGSGANVLTF.

The chain joins TRBV4-2 to TRBJ2-7, with D hard to call. CDR1 is LGHNA, CDR2 YNFKEQ, per germline. The CDR3 covers 17 residues. V lost 0 bases and J lost 2, with 17 bases in between. As DNA, the CDR3 is TGTGCCAGCAGCCAAGATTTGACGGCCGTTCAGGCCTACGAGCAGTACTTC. Protein product: CASSQDLTAVQAYEQYF.

Comment on this clone: The sample carries other DNA sequences with the same CDR3. The rearrangement joins TRBV7-3 to TRBJ2-1; 9 bases are a match to TRBD2. Germline lookup yields CDR1 SGHTA and CDR2 FQGTGA. CDR3 length equals 15 residues. J gave up 4 bases and V 2 bases, and 3 bases lay outside the gene matches. The CDR3: CASSLGSGGYNEQFF. In DNA, the CDR3 is TGTGCCAGCAGCTTAGGTAGCGGGGGATACAATGAGCAGTTCTTC. The full variable domain, with the rest looked up from reference TRBV7-3 and TRBJ2-1, is GAGVSQTPSNKVTEKGKYVELRCDPISGHTALYWYRQSLGQGPEFLIYFQGTGAADDSGLPNDRFFAVRPEGSVSTLKIQRTERGDSAVYLCASSLGSGGYNEQFFGPGTRLTVL.

The rearrangement joins TRBV18 to TRBJ2-1; D remains ambiguous. Germline CDR1 and CDR2: KGHSH and LQKENI. The CDR3 spans 15 residues. The V end lost 1 base, the J end lost 7 bases, and 14 bases lay between the germline ends. The DNA for the CDR3 is TGTGCCAGCTCACCACAGTTCGCGGAGTGGAATGAGCAGTTCTTC. It codes for CASSPQFAEWNEQFF.

The chain employs TRBV25-1 and TRBJ2-7; the match to TRBD2 covers 9 bases. The V gene's germline CDR1 is MGHDK and CDR2 SYGVNS. The CDR3 runs 15 residues. V shed 6 bases, J shed 1 base, and the junction held 7 bases outside the gene matches. CDR3 amino acids: CASSALAGTSYEQYF. The CDR3 coding sequence is TGTGCCAGCAGCGCCCTAGCGGGAACATCCTACGAGCAGTACTTC.